Below are 20 T cell receptor beta chains sequenced from a single sample in a study of blood T cell repertoires in COVID-19. The data were produced by immunoSEQ multiplex PCR, yet TCRdb's version contains in-frame clones alone and is incomplete. The sample contains 25,000 to 30,000 clones, more than 70% of which appear only once. The sequencing sample was made of peripheral blood. All receptors derive from a human donor in a cohort sampled during active COVID-19.

The CDR3 loop reads CASSSAGASGGYTQYF. CDR3 bases: TGTGCCAGCAGTTCAGCTGGGGCTAGCGGGGGTTATACGCAGTATTTT. The chain uses TRBV6-5 and TRBJ2-3, with TRBD2 matching over 10 bases. V was clipped by 4 bases and J by 7 bases; unmatched bases: 11. Germline V gene data show CDR1 as MNHEY and CDR2 as SVGAGI. This CDR3 spans 16 amino acids.

This rearrangement joins TRBV24-1 to TRBJ2-1, with 9 bases aligning to TRBD2. J gave up 2 bases and V 4 bases, and 14 bases lay outside the gene matches. CDR3 length: 19 amino acids. The germline CDR1 and CDR2 sequences are KGHDR and SFDVKD. CDR3 bases: TGTGCCACCAGTGAGTCGACCCCAAGCGGGGGGCGACCCTACAATGAGCAGTTCTTC. Protein sequence: CATSESTPSGGRPYNEQFF.

J is TRBJ2-5 and V is TRBV12-5; maybe TRBD1 (6 bases). The germline V gene encodes CDR1 LGHNT and CDR2 FRNRAP. The CDR3 totals 13 residues. V was trimmed by 6 bases and J by 4 bases, leaving 12 bases between them. Written as DNA, the CDR3 is TGTGCTAGTGGGGGGGACATGAGAGAGACCCAGTACTTC. This translates into CASGGDMRETQYF.

The gene calls are TRBV3-1 (or the pseudogene TRBV3-2) and TRBJ2-1; D may be TRBD1 (5 bases). There are 15 residues in the CDR3. V lost 5 bases to trimming and J lost 2 bases, with 13 bases between them. Germline values: CDR1 LGHDT, CDR2 YNNKEL (reference sequence). The CDR3 DNA is TGTGCCAGCAGCAGTGGGGCCATCCCCTACAATGAGCAGTTCTTC. Its protein is CASSSGAIPYNEQFF.

The rearrangement links TRBV7-2 to TRBJ2-2; D remains unclear. This CDR3 region has 15 residues. V lost 1 base to trimming and J lost 2 bases, with 8 bases between them. CDR1 SGHTA and CDR2 FQGNSA come from the germline V gene. The CDR3 DNA reads as TGTGCCAGCAGCTTAGGGAGTGGCAACACCGGGGAGCTGTTTTTT. This sequence encodes CASSLGSGNTGELFF.

As DNA, the CDR3 is TGTGCCAGCAGCTTAGAGGGGGGTGAGCAGTTCTTC. Residues: CASSLEGGEQFF. V gene TRBV11-2 combines with J gene TRBJ2-1; possibly TRBD2 for D (6 bases). CDR1 and CDR2 from the germline V gene are SGHAT and FQNNGV. The CDR3 has 12 amino acids. V was cut by 0 bases and J by 9 bases, with 6 bases left in between.

The chain is built from TRBV6-2 or TRBV6-3 and TRBJ2-3; a possible D gene is TRBD2 (5 bases). The CDR3 length is 15 residues. Germline values: CDR1 MNHEY, CDR2 SVGEGT. Trimming cost V 2 bases and J 4 bases, with 13 bases left between them. The CDR3 DNA follows: TGTGCCAGCAGTTACACCGACTATTTCTCAGATACGCAGTATTTT. Protein: CASSYTDYFSDTQYF.

The rearrangement joins TRBV19 to TRBJ1-2, with 8 bases aligning to TRBD1. The CDR3 extends over 16 amino acids. Germline V gene data show CDR1 as LNHDA and CDR2 as SQIVND (reference sequence). With 5 bases clipped from V and 6 bases from J, the junction kept 14 bases outside the gene matches. The CDR3 loop is CASSPVGRQGLHGYTF. Here the CDR3 DNA reads TGTGCCAGTAGTCCGGTCGGTAGACAGGGGTTACATGGCTACACCTTC.

This clone was recorded a few times. V and J are TRBV11-2 and TRBJ2-2; maybe TRBD2 (6 bases). Germline loops: CDR1 SGHAT, CDR2 FQNNGV. CDR3 length equals 14 residues. The V end was cut by 6 bases, the J end by 4 bases, with 12 bases between. CDR3 amino acids: CASRLAPSTGELFF. The DNA of the CDR3 is TGTGCCAGCAGGCTAGCGCCGAGCACCGGGGAGCTGTTTTTT.

The chain combines TRBV23-1 with TRBJ1-5; maybe TRBD1 (6 bases). TRBV23-1 is marked as an open reading frame, function uncertain. V lost 0 bases and J 4 bases, leaving 10 bases between the germline ends. The CDR3 spans 15 residues. The CDR3 protein is CASSQSLGGNQPQHF. Written as DNA, the CDR3 is TGCGCCAGCAGTCAATCGTTAGGGGGAAATCAGCCCCAGCATTTT.

This clone has only one observation. The chain couples TRBV5-1 to TRBJ1-1; D is possibly TRBD1 (6 bases). Germline assignment: CDR1 SGHRS and CDR2 YFSETQ. With 3 bases removed from V and 4 bases from J, the gap between germline ends came to 13 bases. CDR3 length: 14 amino acids. The CDR3, as DNA: TGCGCCAGCAGCTCGGACAGAAGCTCCACTGAAGCTTTCTTT. Protein: CASSSDRSSTEAFF. The whole variable domain, filled in from reference TRBV5-1 and TRBJ1-1, reads KAGVTQTPRYLIKTRGQQVTLSCSPISGHRSVSWYQQTPGQGLQFLFEYFSETQRNKGNFPGRFSGRQFSNSRSEMNVSTLELGDSALYLCASSSDRSSTEAFFGQGTRLTVV.

The chain is built from TRBV6-5 and TRBJ1-2; weak D call: TRBD1 (6 bases). The CDR3 is 14 residues long. Germline V lookup: CDR1 MNHEY, CDR2 SVGAGI. The V end was cut by 6 bases, the J end by 5 bases, with 16 bases between. The CDR3 nucleotides are TGTGCCAGCAGCCGGGACACCGAGGTTTATGGCTACACCTTC. This translates into CASSRDTEVYGYTF.

The chain recombines TRBV5-1 with TRBJ2-3; tentative D call: TRBD2 (7 bases). The V and J ends lost 5 bases and 4 bases respectively, with 17 bases between them. Germline V gives CDR1 SGHRS, CDR2 YFSETQ. This CDR3 contains 15 residues. CDR3: CASRRGASDADTQYF. CDR3 nucleotide sequence: TGCGCCAGCAGACGGGGGGCCTCCGACGCAGATACGCAGTATTTT.

The chain joins TRBV6-5 to TRBJ1-2; 8 bases agree with TRBD1. The length of the CDR3 is 12 residues. Trimming cost V 6 bases and J 8 bases; bases outside gene matches: 5. CDR1 MNHEY and CDR2 SVGAGI come from the germline V gene. CDR3 in amino acids: CASSLGQGGYTF. The CDR3 coding sequence is TGTGCCAGCAGCCTCGGACAGGGAGGCTACACCTTC.

V gene TRBV11-1 combines with J gene TRBJ1-1; 7 nucleotides agree with TRBD1. Germline trimming cut 3 bases from V and 2 bases from J; bases unmatched to any gene: 3. CDR3 length: 14 amino acids. The V gene's germline CDR1 is SGHAT and CDR2 FQDESV (reference sequence). CDR3 region: CASSFGTENTEAFF. The CDR3 DNA follows: TGTGCCAGCAGCTTTGGGACAGAAAACACTGAAGCTTTCTTT.

This clone was observed a few times. This chain links TRBV5-4 with TRBJ1-5, with a weak D call TRBD1 (6 bases). The CDR3 extends over 17 amino acids. Between the trimmed V and J ends, which lost 4 bases and 9 bases, there was a span of 26 bases. The germline gives CDR1 SGHNT, CDR2 YYREEE (reference sequence). The CDR3, as DNA: TGTGCCAGCAGCCGGACCAGGGGCCCAAATCGGATCAGGCCCCAGCATTTT. Residues: CASSRTRGPNRIRPQHF.

DNA for the CDR3: TGTGCCAGCAGCTCAGGGGCTGGAAACACCATATATTTT. This gives the protein CASSSGAGNTIYF. The chain carries TRBV5-6 and TRBJ1-3, with TRBD1 as a possible D gene (6 bases). Germline-derived CDR1 and CDR2 are SGHDT and YYEEEE. This CDR3 has 13 residues. V lost 3 bases and J 2 bases, leaving 6 bases between the germline ends. Filled out from reference TRBV5-6 and TRBJ1-3, the complete variable domain reads DAGVTQSPTHLIKTRGQQVTLRCSPKSGHDTVSWYQQALGQGPQFIFQYYEEEERQRGNFPDRFSGHQFPNYSSELNVNALLLGDSALYLCASSSGAGNTIYFGEGSWLTVV.

V is TRBV7-9 and J is TRBJ2-1; D possibly corresponds to TRBD2 (6 bases). Germline V gives CDR1 SEHNR, CDR2 FQNEAQ (reference sequence). The CDR3 totals 13 residues. V gave up 8 bases and J gave up 0 bases, with 8 bases separating them. CDR3: CASGGSSYNEQFF. The CDR3 region has the DNA TGTGCCAGCGGGGGGTCCTCCTACAATGAGCAGTTCTTC.

This chain connects TRBV6-5 to TRBJ2-4; tentative D call: TRBD1 (5 bases). The germline CDR1 and CDR2 sequences are MNHEY and SVGAGI. V dropped 6 bases and J dropped 7 bases, with 19 bases sitting between them. The CDR3 loop spans 15 amino acids. The CDR3 is CASRSLGAGINIQYF. As DNA, the CDR3 is TGTGCCAGCAGATCCTTAGGGGCAGGGATTAACATTCAGTACTTC.

The V gene is TRBV7-9, the J gene TRBJ2-7; TRBD2 agrees at 7 bases. CDR1 SEHNR and CDR2 FQNEAQ come from the germline V gene (reference sequence). Trimming removed 5 bases from V and 5 bases from J; junction bases left unmatched: 9. CDR3 length: 14 amino acids. The CDR3 reads CASSPQGGFDEQYF. CDR3 bases: TGTGCCAGCAGCCCCCAGGGAGGGTTTGACGAGCAGTACTTC.